This TCR beta chain was sequenced in a study of blood T cell repertoires in COVID-19. About the research overall: Acute and convalescent COVID-19 specimens originated in the United States, Italy and Spain. PBMCs, B-cell-depleted T cells, or T cells provided the cDNA or gDNA that made up the material.

Enrollees, roughly 18 to 95 years old, lived in around 23 US areas. Trimming shortened V by 4 bases and J by 3 bases, and 3 bases separated the two germline ends. CDR1 is SGHAT and CDR2 is FQNNGV in the germline V gene. CDR3 length: 11 amino acids. Original analysis: Reference gene primer amplification gave estimated nucleated cell counts. Repertoires were generated with immunoSEQ multiplex PCR, while TCRdb's copy carries only in-frame clones and drops some. V and J calls and clone size are those listed in that table; D and trimming were worked out from the DNA. The sample shows around 450,000 clones, approximately 90% of them seen only once.

Sample: PBMCs or T cells enriched from blood (not recorded which). This receptor was taken from a young woman with acute COVID-19. The gene calls are TRBV11-2 and TRBJ2-5; D gene uncertain. Written as DNA, the CDR3 is TGTGCCAGCAGCTCCAAAGAGACCCAGTACTTC. Encoded protein: CASSSKETQYF.